The clone carrying this T cell receptor beta chain was found a few times. Per the original methods: Each donor had about 100,000 to nearly 550,000 clonotypes. Using its own MiXCR run on the 5' RACE reads, TCRdb lists one record per CDR3 protein. These V and J calls originate from TCRdb's pipeline instead of the authors' own analysis. This sample has a few hundred thousand distinct CDR3 sequences, with 28% found just once. The record originates from a study of identical twins' blood T cells. This TCR was recovered from a woman aged 18-49 years in good health. The specimen was PBMCs.

CDR3 protein: CSVGLSGDSPLHF. The DNA of the CDR3 is TGCAGTGTAGGACTATCGGGGGATTCACCCCTCCACTTT. The chain couples TRBV20-1 to TRBJ1-6; a weak D match, TRBD1 (5 bases). The CDR3 has 13 amino acids. Germline V lookup: CDR1 DFQATT, CDR2 SNEGSKA (reference sequence). V was trimmed by 7 bases and J by 8 bases, leaving 15 bases between them.